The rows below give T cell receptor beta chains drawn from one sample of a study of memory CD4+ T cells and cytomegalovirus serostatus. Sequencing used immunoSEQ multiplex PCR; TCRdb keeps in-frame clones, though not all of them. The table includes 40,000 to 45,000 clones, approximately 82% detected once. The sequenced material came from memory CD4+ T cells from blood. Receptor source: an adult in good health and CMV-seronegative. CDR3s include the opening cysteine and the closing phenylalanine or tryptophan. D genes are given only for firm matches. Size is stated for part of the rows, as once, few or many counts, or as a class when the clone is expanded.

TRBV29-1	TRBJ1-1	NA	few	CSAIVTEAFF	TGCAGCGCGATCGTAACTGAAGCTTTCTTT
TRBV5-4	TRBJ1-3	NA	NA	CASRGTSGNTIYF	TGTGCCAGCCGGGGTACCTCTGGAAACACCATATATTTT
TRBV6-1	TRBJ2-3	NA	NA	CASSEYVTFTDTQYF	TGTGCCAGCAGTGAATACGTCACCTTCACAGATACGCAGTATTTT
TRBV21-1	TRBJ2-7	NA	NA	CASSVRWPKDSSYEQYF	TGTGCCAGCAGCGTAAGGTGGCCTAAGGACAGCTCCTACGAGCAGTACTTC
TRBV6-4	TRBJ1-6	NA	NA	CARRGGVDSSPLHF	TGTGCCAGACGGGGGGGCGTGGATAGTTCACCCCTCCACTTT
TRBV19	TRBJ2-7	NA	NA	CASRSRGSTFSYEQYF	TGTGCCAGTAGATCCAGGGGCAGCACTTTCAGCTACGAGCAGTACTTC
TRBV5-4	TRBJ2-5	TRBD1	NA	CASSPGTEETQYF	TGTGCCAGCAGCCCCGGGACAGAAGAGACCCAGTACTTC
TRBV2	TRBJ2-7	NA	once	CASSENGEAQYF	TGTGCCAGCAGTGAAAATGGCGAGGCGCAGTACTTC
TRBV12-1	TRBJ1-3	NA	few	CASSSWRRTCSGNTIYF	TGTGCCAGCAGCAGCTGGAGGCGGACATGCTCTGGAAACACCATATATTTT
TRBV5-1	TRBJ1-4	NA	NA	CASSLSHNEKLFF	TGCGCCAGCAGCTTGAGCCATAATGAAAAACTGTTTTTT
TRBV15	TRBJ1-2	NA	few	CATSRDLSDYGYTF	TGTGCCACCAGCAGAGATCTAAGCGACTATGGCTACACCTTC
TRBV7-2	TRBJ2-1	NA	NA	CASSFTGQAYNEQFF	TGTGCCAGCAGCTTTACGGGACAAGCCTACAATGAGCAGTTCTTC
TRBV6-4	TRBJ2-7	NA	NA	CASSGTDEQYF	TGTGCCAGCAGTGGTACGGACGAGCAGTACTTC
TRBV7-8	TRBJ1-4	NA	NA	CASSFGHRNEKLFF	TGTGCCAGCAGCTTTGGACACCGTAATGAAAAACTGTTTTTT
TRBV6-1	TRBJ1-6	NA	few	CASMGGGTWGSPLHF	TGTGCCAGCATGGGTGGTGGCACGTGGGGGTCACCCCTCCACTTT
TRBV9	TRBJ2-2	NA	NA	CASRRDVTGELFF	TGTGCCAGCAGGAGGGACGTCACCGGGGAGCTGTTTTTT